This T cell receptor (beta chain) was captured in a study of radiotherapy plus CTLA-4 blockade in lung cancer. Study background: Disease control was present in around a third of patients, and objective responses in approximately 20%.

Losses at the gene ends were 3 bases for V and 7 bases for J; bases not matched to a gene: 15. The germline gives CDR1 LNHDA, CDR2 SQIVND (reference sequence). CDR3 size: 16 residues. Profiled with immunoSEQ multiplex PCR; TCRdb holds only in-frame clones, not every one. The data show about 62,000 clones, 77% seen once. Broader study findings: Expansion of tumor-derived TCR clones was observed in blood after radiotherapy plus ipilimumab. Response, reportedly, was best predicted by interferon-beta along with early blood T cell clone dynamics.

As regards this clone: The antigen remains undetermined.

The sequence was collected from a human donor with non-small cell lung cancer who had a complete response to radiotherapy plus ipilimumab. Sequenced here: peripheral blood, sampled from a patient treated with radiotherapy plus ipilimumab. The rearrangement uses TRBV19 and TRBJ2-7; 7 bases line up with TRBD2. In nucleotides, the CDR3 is TGTGCCAGTAGTATTCGGGGAGGGGACGGCTCGGGGGAGCAGTACTTC. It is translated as CASSIRGGDGSGEQYF.